This T cell receptor (beta chain) was observed in a study of blood T cells in healthy people across ages. The study, taken as a whole, reports: No conclusive comparison of naive versus antigen-experienced cells was possible with unsorted PBMCs.

This clonotype was counted a few times. Antigen specificity is unknown. The germline gives CDR1 SQVTM, CDR2 ANQGSEA. The CDR3 totals 15 residues. V shed 5 bases and J shed 8 bases, with 22 bases lying between them. With a J-beta primer mix and a sample-barcoded 5' primer, a second PCR ran about 6 to 11 cycles. Via MiXCR, TCRdb re-called the 5' RACE reads, giving one row per CDR3 protein. Of 1 million or so distinct CDR3 sequences in the sample, roughly a quarter were seen once. This sample also appeared in a second study, on T cells of mothers and their children.

The sample comprised blood. The chain employs TRBV29-1 and TRBJ2-1; maybe TRBD2 (6 bases). This TCR came from a girl aged 2-15 years in good health. The CDR3 sequence: CSVNIGAGGEDEQFF. CDR3 DNA sequence: TGCAGCGTTAACATTGGAGCGGGCGGGGAGGATGAGCAGTTCTTC.